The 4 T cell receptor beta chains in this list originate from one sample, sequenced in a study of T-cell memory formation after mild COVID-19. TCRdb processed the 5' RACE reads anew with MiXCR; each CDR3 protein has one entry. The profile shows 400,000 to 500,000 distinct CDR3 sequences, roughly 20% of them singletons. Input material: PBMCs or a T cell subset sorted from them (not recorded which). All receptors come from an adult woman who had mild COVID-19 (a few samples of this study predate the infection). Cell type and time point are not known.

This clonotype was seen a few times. The CDR3 is CASSVQGFTDTQYF. The DNA for the CDR3 is TGCGCCAGCAGCGTACAGGGTTTCACAGATACGCAGTATTTT. V and J are TRBV5-1 and TRBJ2-3, with D possibly being TRBD1 (6 bases). CDR1 SGHRS and CDR2 YFSETQ come from the germline V gene. V dropped 4 bases and J dropped 2 bases, with 11 bases sitting between them. The CDR3 is 14 amino acids.

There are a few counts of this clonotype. The CDR3 loop reads CASSQQTGVAEAFF. CDR3 nucleotides: TGTGCCAGCAGCCAACAAACAGGGGTGGCTGAAGCTTTCTTT. The V and J genes are TRBV3-2 and TRBJ1-1; whether TRBD1, the table's D call, matches the DNA was not checked. TRBV3-2 is flagged as a pseudogene. The CDR3 has 14 amino acids.

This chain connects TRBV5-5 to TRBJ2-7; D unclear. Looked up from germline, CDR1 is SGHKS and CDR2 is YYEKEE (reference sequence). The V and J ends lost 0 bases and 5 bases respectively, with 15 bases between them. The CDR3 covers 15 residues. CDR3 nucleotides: TGTGCCAGCAGCTTGGGCTCGTCAGATTTCGACGAGCAGTACTTC. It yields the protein CASSLGSSDFDEQYF.

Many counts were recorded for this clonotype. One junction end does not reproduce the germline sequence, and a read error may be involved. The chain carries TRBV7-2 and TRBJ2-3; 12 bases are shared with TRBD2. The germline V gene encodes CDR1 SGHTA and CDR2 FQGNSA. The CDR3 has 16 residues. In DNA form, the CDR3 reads TGTGCCAGCAGCCTAGCGGGGGGGCCTCGCACAGATACGCAGTATTTT. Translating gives CASSLAGGPRTDTQYF.